This T cell receptor beta chain is drawn from a study of T cell responses to AZD1222 COVID-19 vaccine. The study, taken as a whole, reports: Of spike-specific TCRs, nearly half reportedly target regions left unmutated in variants. Baseline serostatus was positive in only six AZD1222 recipients.

Assay used: immunoSEQ multiplex PCR; TCRdb lists only in-frame clones, some missing. The table shows about 83,000 clones, with about 89% occurring only once. Germline CDR1 reads MRHNA; CDR2 reads SNTAGT. The CDR3 sequence is 14 residues long. The V end lost 7 bases, the J end lost 9 bases, and 19 bases lay between the germline ends. Remarks on this clone: Antigen unknown.

This specimen was peripheral blood, taken on day 0 of MenACWY control vaccination. The V gene is TRBV6-4, the J gene TRBJ1-5; D not certain. The receptor comes from an adult in good health. The DNA for the CDR3 is TGTGCCAGCAAAATACACCGGCCGCCGGGGCCCCAGCATTTT. This sequence encodes CASKIHRPPGPQHF.